The 26 T cell receptor beta chains listed next were all sequenced from one sample in a study of early T cells in non-severe SARS-CoV-2 infection. TCRdb analysed the 5' RACE reads with MiXCR anew, one entry per CDR3 protein. The sample yields about 58,000 distinct CDR3 sequences, over 10% seen once. Sequenced material: whole blood. The receptor set was obtained from an adult who was a healthcare worker with PCR-confirmed SARS-CoV-2 infection or an uninfected control (not recorded which).

V and J are TRBV11-3 and TRBJ2-1, with 9 positions matching TRBD2. CDR1 SGHNT and CDR2 YENEEA come from the germline V gene. The J segment lost 9 bases and the V segment lost 6 bases, leaving 6 bases of the junction unmatched. The CDR3 is 13 amino acids. CDR3 region: CASRRGLASEQFF. The DNA for the CDR3 is TGTGCCAGCAGGCGAGGACTAGCGAGTGAGCAGTTCTTC.

The chain is built from TRBV20-1 and TRBJ1-1; D gene ambiguous. Germline CDR1 is DFQATT and CDR2 is SNEGSKA (reference sequence). The CDR3 is 12 residues long. The V gene lost 2 bases and the J gene lost 6 bases, with 10 bases spanning the gap. DNA for the CDR3: TGCAGTGCTAGATTAGAAGGACCTGAAGCTTTCTTT. This sequence encodes CSARLEGPEAFF.

This clonotype was seen many times. V usage is TRBV5-1 and J usage is TRBJ1-5, with 12 nucleotides matching TRBD1. J lost 2 bases, V lost 3 bases, and 3 bases had no gene match. The length of the CDR3 is 16 residues. The V gene's germline CDR1 is SGHRS and CDR2 YFSETQ. This CDR3 reads CASSWDRGRGNQPQHF. In DNA form, the CDR3 reads TGCGCCAGCAGCTGGGACAGGGGGCGAGGCAATCAGCCCCAGCATTTT.

This clonotype was recorded many times. This chain connects TRBV29-1 to TRBJ2-1, with D uncertain. V dropped 8 bases and J dropped 9 bases, with 23 bases sitting between them. This CDR3 has 14 amino acids. Looked up from germline, CDR1 is SQVTM and CDR2 is ANQGSEA. DNA of the CDR3: TGCAGCCTCCTGTTAGGGCCCCGTGATGGTGAGCAGTTCTTC. It is translated as CSLLLGPRDGEQFF.

This clonotype has just a few counts. Since a much larger clone is just one base distant, this may be a read error. This sequence joins TRBV7-2 and TRBJ2-1, with D unclear. CDR1 and CDR2 from the germline V gene are SGHTA and FQGNSA. The CDR3 extends over 11 amino acids. The germline V and J ends were trimmed by 0 bases and 15 bases, with 9 bases remaining between them. The CDR3 DNA reads TGTGCCAGCAGCTTAGCCCCGACGCCGTTCTTC. Translating it yields CASSLAPTPFF. Variable domain in full (rest from reference TRBV7-2 and TRBJ2-1): GAGVSQSPSNKVTEKGKDVELRCDPISGHTALYWYRQSLGQGLEFLIYFQGNSAPDKSGLPSDRFSAERTGGSVSTLTIQRTQQEDSAVYLCASSLAPTPFFGPGTRLTVL.

This clonotype was seen ten or more times. This chain connects TRBV2 to TRBJ2-3; 7 positions agree with TRBD2. The V segment lost 5 bases and the J segment 6 bases; nucleotides outside the gene matches: 14. Per the germline V gene, CDR1 is SNHLY and CDR2 is FYNNEI. The CDR3 consists of 16 residues. The CDR3 DNA sequence: TGTGCCAGCAGTCCCCGGACTAGTTCTGTGGGTGATACGCAGTATTTT. It yields the protein CASSPRTSSVGDTQYF. The full variable domain, in which reference TRBV2 and TRBJ2-3 provide the parts outside the CDR3, is EPEVTQTPSHQVTQMGQEVILRCVPISNHLYFYWYRQILGQKVEFLVSFYNNEISEKSEIFDDQFSVERPDGSNFTLKIRSTKLEDSAMYFCASSPRTSSVGDTQYFGPGTRLTVL.

This clonotype was seen at least ten times. This chain links TRBV29-1 with TRBJ2-7; TRBD1 matches at 10 bases. The CDR3 loop spans 13 amino acids. The junction had 6 bases not matched to a gene; V was cut back by 5 bases and J by 5 bases. The germline V gene has CDR1 SQVTM and CDR2 ANQGSEA. CDR3 loop: CSVRRDRGDEQYF. CDR3 sequence (DNA): TGCAGCGTTAGGAGGGACAGGGGTGACGAGCAGTACTTC.

This clonotype has only a few counts. This sequence joins TRBV2 and TRBJ2-3, with 12 bases lining up with TRBD2. This CDR3 region has 14 residues. Looked up from germline, CDR1 is SNHLY and CDR2 is FYNNEI. The V segment lost 7 bases and the J segment 4 bases; nucleotides outside the gene matches: 3. The CDR3 reads CASNLAGGPDTQYF. DNA for the CDR3: TGTGCCAGCAACCTAGCGGGAGGGCCAGATACGCAGTATTTT. The entire variable domain, with the rest obtained from reference TRBV2 and TRBJ2-3, is as follows: EPEVTQTPSHQVTQMGQEVILRCVPISNHLYFYWYRQILGQKVEFLVSFYNNEISEKSEIFDDQFSVERPDGSNFTLKIRSTKLEDSAMYFCASNLAGGPDTQYFGPGTRLTVL.

This clonotype was found a few times. The V and J genes are TRBV5-1 and TRBJ1-4; D remains unclear. The germline gives CDR1 SGHRS, CDR2 YFSETQ. The CDR3 extends over 16 amino acids. Trimming shortened V by 0 bases and J by 0 bases, and 9 bases separated the two germline ends. The CDR3 region has the DNA TGCGCCAGCAGCTTGGACAGAGTTGCAACTAATGAAAAACTGTTTTTT. Its translation: CASSLDRVATNEKLFF.

This clonotype was counted only a few times. The chain combines TRBV5-4 with TRBJ1-2; the D gene is possibly TRBD1 (6 bases). The CDR3 length is 14 residues. CDR1 and CDR2 (germline): SGHNT, YYREEE (reference sequence). V lost 0 bases, J lost 4 bases, and 10 bases lay in between. CDR3 region: CASSLDRVSYGYTF. CDR3 nucleotide sequence: TGTGCCAGCAGCTTGGACAGGGTTAGCTATGGCTACACCTTC.

This chain joins TRBV28 and TRBJ1-2; no clear D. This CDR3 comprises 11 residues. Looked up from germline, CDR1 is MDHEN and CDR2 is SYDVKM. Between the trimmed V and J ends, which lost 3 bases and 8 bases, there was a span of 7 bases. CDR3 sequence (DNA): TGTGCCAGCAGTTTCTCACGCGGCTACACCTTC. Translated, it gives CASSFSRGYTF.

This clonotype was counted ten times or more. The V and J genes are TRBV28 and TRBJ1-2; D gene ambiguous. Trimming cost V 6 bases and J 7 bases, with 15 bases left between them. Per the germline V gene, CDR1 is MDHEN and CDR2 is SYDVKM. This CDR3 contains 13 residues. The CDR3 protein is CASRWTLEGGYTF. DNA for the CDR3: TGTGCCAGCAGATGGACTCTGGAGGGTGGCTACACCTTC.

This clonotype was observed a few times. The J gene is TRBJ2-7, the V gene TRBV28, with D tentatively TRBD1 (6 bases). Germline V gives CDR1 MDHEN, CDR2 SYDVKM. The CDR3 spans 11 residues. Between the trimmed V and J ends, which lost 8 bases and 8 bases, there was a span of 13 bases. DNA of the CDR3: TGTGCCAGCCTTACAACAGGGAAGCAGTACTTC. Translating it yields CASLTTGKQYF.

This clonotype was counted ten times or more. The chain links TRBV20-1 to TRBJ2-5, with 8 bases matching TRBD2. CDR1 is DFQATT and CDR2 is SNEGSKA in the germline V gene (reference sequence). Trimming at V came to 5 bases and at J to 3 bases, leaving 17 bases not matched to a gene. The CDR3 contains 17 residues. This CDR3 reads CSAPRTSTPIEEETQYF. The CDR3 DNA is TGCAGTGCTCCAAGGACTAGCACTCCGATAGAGGAAGAGACCCAGTACTTC.

The chain employs TRBV3-1 and TRBJ2-1, with D perhaps TRBD1 or TRBD2 (5 bases each). Trimming cost V 2 bases and J 13 bases, with 12 bases left between them. The CDR3 consists of 12 residues. From germline, CDR1 is LGHDT and CDR2 YNNKEL (reference sequence). CDR3 bases: TGTGCCAGCAGCCAATATCCGAGGGGACAGTTCTTC. It encodes CASSQYPRGQFF.

The chain combines TRBV28 with TRBJ2-7; possible D gene TRBD2, 5 bases. V lost 6 bases and J 3 bases, leaving 6 bases between the germline ends. This CDR3 contains 11 residues. Germline CDR1 and CDR2: MDHEN and SYDVKM. For the CDR3, the DNA is TGTGCCAGCAGGAGGGTCTACGAGCAGTACTTC. Translating it yields CASRRVYEQYF.

The chain carries TRBV19 and TRBJ2-7, with TRBD1 matching over 9 bases. The germline V gene encodes CDR1 LNHDA and CDR2 SQIVND (reference sequence). V shed 3 bases, J shed 5 bases, and the junction held 8 bases outside the gene matches. This CDR3 comprises 15 residues. The CDR3 spells CASSIPRQGGHEQYF. The CDR3 bases are TGTGCCAGTAGTATCCCCAGACAGGGGGGACACGAGCAGTACTTC.

The V call is TRBV12-3 or TRBV12-4, the J call TRBJ2-3; D not certain. The CDR3 sequence is 15 residues long. The V end was cut by 1 base, the J end by 5 bases, with 13 bases between. The CDR3, as DNA: TGTGCCAGCAGTTTAGACCCCAGCGCCAGAGATACGCAGTATTTT. Encoded protein: CASSLDPSARDTQYF.

The J gene is TRBJ2-3, the V gene TRBV11-2; D is ambiguous. This CDR3 has 15 amino acids. The germline V gene encodes CDR1 SGHAT and CDR2 FQNNGV. The ends were cut back, 4 bases at V and 2 bases at J, with 13 bases in the middle. CDR3: CASSSATEVTDTQYF. In nucleotides, the CDR3 is TGTGCCAGCAGCTCCGCTACGGAAGTCACAGATACGCAGTATTTT.

This clonotype has at least ten counts. The chain uses TRBV11-2 and TRBJ2-3; 7 bases are shared with TRBD1. Germline CDR1 reads SGHAT; CDR2 reads FQNNGV. The CDR3 runs 12 residues. After removal of 8 bases from V and 4 bases from J, the junction contained 3 bases not matched to a gene. The CDR3 is CASAQGADTQYF. CDR3 in DNA: TGTGCCAGCGCGCAGGGGGCAGATACGCAGTATTTT.

This clonotype was observed at least ten times. The chain employs TRBV9 and TRBJ2-2; 7 bases line up with TRBD2. This CDR3 spans 17 amino acids. V dropped 3 bases and J dropped 4; count of bases not matched to a gene: 12. The V gene's germline CDR1 is SGDLS and CDR2 YYNGEE. The CDR3 here is CASSAAGGTTLTGELFF. The DNA of the CDR3 is TGTGCCAGCAGCGCGGCGGGCGGGACTACCCTCACCGGGGAGCTGTTTTTT. The variable domain in full, completed from reference TRBV9 and TRBJ2-2, reads DSGVTQTPKHLITATGQRVTLRCSPRSGDLSVYWYQQSLDQGLQFLIQYYNGEERAKGNILERFSAQQFPDLHSELNLSSLELGDSALYFCASSAAGGTTLTGELFFGEGSRLTVL.

Many counts were recorded for this clonotype. The CDR3 region has the DNA TGTGCCAGCAGCAAAGTCGTGGACAGAAATGATTCAACTAATGAAAAACTGTTTTTT. This encodes CASSKVVDRNDSTNEKLFF. The V and J genes are TRBV21-1 and TRBJ1-4; the table's D call TRBD1 went unverified against the DNA. TRBV21-1 is shown as a pseudogene. The CDR3 extends over 19 amino acids.

This clonotype was observed at least ten times. J is TRBJ2-7 and V is TRBV11-2; D call uncertain. V was pared by 0 bases and J by 1 base, with 7 bases between. The CDR3 runs to 14 residues. Germline V gives CDR1 SGHAT, CDR2 FQNNGV. DNA of the CDR3: TGTGCCAGCAGCTTAGACTTATCGTCCTACGAGCAGTACTTC. Translation: CASSLDLSSYEQYF. The full variable domain, its missing parts supplied by reference TRBV11-2 and TRBJ2-7, is EAGVAQSPRYKIIEKRQSVAFWCNPISGHATLYWYQQILGQGPKLLIQFQNNGVVDDSQLPKDRFSAERLKGVDSTLKIQPAKLEDSAVYLCASSLDLSSYEQYFGPGTRLTVT.

The V and J genes are TRBV30 and TRBJ2-2, with D possibly TRBD2 on 6 matching bases. CDR1 is GTSNPN and CDR2 is SVGIG in the germline V gene (reference sequence). The CDR3 runs to 15 residues. V lost 2 bases and J 5 bases, leaving 15 bases between the germline ends. CDR3 amino acids: CAWSPYGGITGELFF. Written as DNA, the CDR3 is TGTGCCTGGAGTCCGTACGGAGGGATAACCGGGGAGCTGTTTTTT.

This clonotype was seen repeatedly, ten times or more. This chain links TRBV27 with TRBJ1-2; D unresolved. CDR1 and CDR2 (germline): MNHEY, SMNVEV (reference sequence). The CDR3 is 13 residues long. V was trimmed by 4 bases and J by 2 bases, leaving 8 bases between them. The CDR3 here is CASSYGRNYGYTF. The CDR3 DNA follows: TGTGCCAGCAGTTACGGACGGAACTATGGCTACACCTTC.

This rearrangement joins TRBV11-3 to TRBJ2-3; D not resolved. Looked up from germline, CDR1 is SGHNT and CDR2 is YENEEA. The V and J ends lost 4 bases and 5 bases respectively, with 10 bases between them. The CDR3 is 13 residues long. The CDR3 loop is CASSSIAGDTQYF. The DNA for the CDR3 is TGTGCCAGCAGCTCCATAGCTGGAGATACGCAGTATTTT.